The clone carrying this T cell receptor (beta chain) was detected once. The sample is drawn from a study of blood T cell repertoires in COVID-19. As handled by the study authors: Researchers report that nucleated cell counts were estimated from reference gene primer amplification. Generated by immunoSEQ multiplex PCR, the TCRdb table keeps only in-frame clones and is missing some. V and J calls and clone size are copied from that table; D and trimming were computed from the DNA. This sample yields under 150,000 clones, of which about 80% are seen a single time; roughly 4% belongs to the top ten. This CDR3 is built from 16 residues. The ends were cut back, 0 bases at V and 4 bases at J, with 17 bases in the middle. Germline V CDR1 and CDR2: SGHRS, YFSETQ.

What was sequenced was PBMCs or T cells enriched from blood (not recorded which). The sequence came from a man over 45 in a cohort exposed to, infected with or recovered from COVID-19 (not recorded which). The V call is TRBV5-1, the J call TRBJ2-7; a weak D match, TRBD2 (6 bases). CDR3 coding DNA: TGCGCCAGCAGCTTGGGAGGGAGGCCGGGGTTTTACGAGCAGTACTTC. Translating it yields CASSLGGRPGFYEQYF.